The source of this T cell receptor (beta chain) is a study of sequential checkpoint blockade in melanoma. Regarding treatment: randomized to nivolumab then ipilimumab (arm A) or the reverse (arm B). The CDR3 length is 16 residues. Per the germline V gene, CDR1 is LGHNA and CDR2 is YSLEER. The V and J ends lost 1 base and 0 bases respectively, with 10 bases between them. Using immunoSEQ multiplex PCR, the repertoire was profiled, and TCRdb retains in-frame clones only, with some absent. The top ten hold 18% of the sample, which has 32,000 or so clones, about four fifths seen once. This TCR derives from a human donor with melanoma. The chain joins TRBV4-3 to TRBJ1-5; D not resolved. The sample was CD8+ T cells sorted from blood (inferred from file names), taken from a patient given nivolumab and ipilimumab in sequence. For the CDR3, the DNA is TGCGCCAGCAGCCAAGGGAGAGGGTTTAGCAATCAGCCCCAGCATTTT. Translated, it gives CASSQGRGFSNQPQHF.